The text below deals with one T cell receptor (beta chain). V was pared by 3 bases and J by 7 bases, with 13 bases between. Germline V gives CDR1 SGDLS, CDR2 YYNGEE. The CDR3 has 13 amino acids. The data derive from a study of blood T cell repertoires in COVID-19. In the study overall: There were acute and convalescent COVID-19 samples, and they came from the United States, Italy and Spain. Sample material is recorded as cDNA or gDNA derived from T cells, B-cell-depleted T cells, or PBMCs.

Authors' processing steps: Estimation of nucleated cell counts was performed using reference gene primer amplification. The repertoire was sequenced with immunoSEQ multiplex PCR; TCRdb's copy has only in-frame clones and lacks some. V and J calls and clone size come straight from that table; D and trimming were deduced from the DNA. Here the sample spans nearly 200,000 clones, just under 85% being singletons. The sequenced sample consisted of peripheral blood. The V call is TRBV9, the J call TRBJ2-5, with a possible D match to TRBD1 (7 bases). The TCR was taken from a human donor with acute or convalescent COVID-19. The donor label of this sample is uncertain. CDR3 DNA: TGTGCCAGCAGCGGACTTCAGGGGGGGACCCAGTACTTC. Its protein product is CASSGLQGGTQYF.